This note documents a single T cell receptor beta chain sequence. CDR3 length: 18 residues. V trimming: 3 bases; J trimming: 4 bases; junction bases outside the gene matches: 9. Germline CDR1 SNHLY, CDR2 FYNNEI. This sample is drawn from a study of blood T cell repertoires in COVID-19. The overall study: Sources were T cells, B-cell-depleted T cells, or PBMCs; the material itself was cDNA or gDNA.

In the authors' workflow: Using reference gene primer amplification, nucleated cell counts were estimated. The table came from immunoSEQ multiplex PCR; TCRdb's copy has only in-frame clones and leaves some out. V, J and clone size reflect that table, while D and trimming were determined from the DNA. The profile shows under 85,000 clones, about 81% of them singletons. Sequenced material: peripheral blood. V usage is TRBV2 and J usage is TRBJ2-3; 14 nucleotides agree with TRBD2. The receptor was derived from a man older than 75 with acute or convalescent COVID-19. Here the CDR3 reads CASSERLAGGPTADTQYF. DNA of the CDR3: TGTGCCAGCAGTGAGAGACTAGCGGGAGGGCCCACGGCAGATACGCAGTATTTT. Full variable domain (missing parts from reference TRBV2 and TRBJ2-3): EPEVTQTPSHQVTQMGQEVILRCVPISNHLYFYWYRQILGQKVEFLVSFYNNEISEKSEIFDDQFSVERPDGSNFTLKIRSTKLEDSAMYFCASSERLAGGPTADTQYFGPGTRLTVL.